Presented here are 15 T cell receptor beta chains from one specimen sequenced in a study of beta chain features in type 1 diabetes. General study results and limits: TCRB CDR3s from Type 1 diabetes patients were moderately but significantly shorter in all four CD4+ subsets.

No cognate antigen is known for these TCRs. Reverse transcribing all isolated RNA meant expressed TCRB transcripts were sequenced. Clones were sequenced by immunoSEQ multiplex PCR, and TCRdb holds only the in-frame ones, with some missing. The sample lists more than 95,000 clones, 15% to 20% seen once, with about 2.4% in the top ten. Sequencing used central memory CD4+ T cells from blood. The receptors derive from a young man with type 1 diabetes.

The chain is built from TRBV11-3 and TRBJ2-3; 7 nucleotides match TRBD2. Germline V lookup: CDR1 SGHNT, CDR2 YENEEA. The CDR3 totals 14 residues. The J segment lost 0 bases and the V segment lost 5 bases, leaving 2 bases of the junction unmatched. The CDR3 DNA reads as TGTGCCAGCAGCGGAGCGGGGAGCACAGATACGCAGTATTTT. Translating it yields CASSGAGSTDTQYF.

This clone has only a few counts. The V gene is TRBV6-5, the J gene TRBJ2-7; perhaps D is TRBD1 or TRBD2 (5 bases each). This CDR3 has 15 amino acids. Per the germline V gene, CDR1 is MNHEY and CDR2 is SVGAGI. Between the trimmed V and J ends, which lost 6 bases and 0 bases, there was a span of 15 bases. The CDR3 reads CASSPGSGSSYEQYF. The CDR3 bases are TGTGCCAGCAGCCCGGGATCAGGGAGCTCCTACGAGCAGTACTTC.

This clone was seen only a few times. J is TRBJ2-1 and V is TRBV19, with 10 bases identical to TRBD2. The germline V gene encodes CDR1 LNHDA and CDR2 SQIVND (reference sequence). With V trimmed by 5 bases and J by 10 bases, 5 bases remained unmatched. CDR3 length: 13 residues. For the CDR3, the DNA is TGTGCCAGTAGTGCTAGCGGGAGCGGCGAGCAGTTCTTC. Translated: CASSASGSGEQFF.

This clone has a handful of counts. This CDR3 is CASSLTGADYGYTF. In nucleotides, the CDR3 is TGTGCCAGCAGCTTAACGGGGGCGGACTATGGCTACACCTTC. The chain joins TRBV7-9 to TRBJ1-2, with D possibly matching TRBD1 (6 bases). Trimming removed 2 bases at V and 3 bases at J, with 10 bases between. The CDR3 runs 14 residues. CDR1 is SEHNR and CDR2 is FQNEAQ in the germline V gene (reference sequence).

This clone was seen a handful of times. The rearrangement uses TRBV5-4 and TRBJ2-7; 9 positions agree with TRBD2. Per germline, CDR1 SGHNT and CDR2 YYREEE (reference sequence). V trimming: 7 bases; J trimming: 6 bases; junction bases outside the gene matches: 11. The CDR3 loop spans 14 amino acids. The chain's CDR3 is CASGSGTSSPEQYF. In DNA form, the CDR3 reads TGTGCCAGCGGGAGCGGGACTAGCAGCCCCGAGCAGTACTTC.

The V gene is TRBV7-2, the J gene TRBJ2-7; D is possibly TRBD1 or TRBD2 (5 bases each). CDR3 length: 13 residues. Germline loops: CDR1 SGHTA, CDR2 FQGNSA. V lost 4 bases and J 7 bases, leaving 14 bases between the germline ends. DNA for the CDR3: TGTGCCAGCAGCTCGGGACGGGTGGAGGAGCAGTACTTC. Protein product: CASSSGRVEEQYF.

The chain employs TRBV13 and TRBJ2-5; D is undetermined. CDR3 length: 14 amino acids. The germline CDR1 and CDR2 sequences are PRHDT and FYEKMQ (reference sequence). Trimming took off 4 bases at V and 2 bases at J, with 11 bases between the two ends. The DNA of the CDR3 is TGTGCCAGCAGCTCATCCGGGCCGCAAGAGACCCAGTACTTC. Translated: CASSSSGPQETQYF.

This clone showed up many times. This sequence joins TRBV5-6 and TRBJ2-3, with TRBD1 matching 7 bases. The germline gives CDR1 SGHDT, CDR2 YYEEEE. Losses at the gene ends were 4 bases for V and 5 bases for J; bases not matched to a gene: 10. This CDR3 contains 15 residues. The CDR3 is CASSPDREIGDTQYF. CDR3 bases: TGTGCCAGCAGCCCAGACAGGGAGATAGGAGATACGCAGTATTTT. The whole variable domain, filled in from reference TRBV5-6 and TRBJ2-3, reads DAGVTQSPTHLIKTRGQQVTLRCSPKSGHDTVSWYQQALGQGPQFIFQYYEEEERQRGNFPDRFSGHQFPNYSSELNVNALLLGDSALYLCASSPDREIGDTQYFGPGTRLTVL.

The J gene is TRBJ2-5, the V gene TRBV21-1; the table calls TRBD1, which could not be checked here. TRBV21-1 is a pseudogene locus. CDR3 length: 17 amino acids. The CDR3 DNA sequence: TGTGCCAGCAGCAAAGTCCCAGGGGGGACAGGGGAAGAGACCCAGTACTTC. Translated: CASSKVPGGTGEETQYF.

The V gene is TRBV27, the J gene TRBJ1-6; no reliable D call. CDR1 and CDR2 from the germline V gene are MNHEY and SMNVEV (reference sequence). V was trimmed by 3 bases and J by 8 bases, leaving 14 bases between them. The CDR3 consists of 15 residues. The CDR3 sequence: CASSLGVPGYSPLHF. CDR3 DNA: TGTGCCAGCAGTTTGGGCGTTCCCGGGTATTCACCCCTCCACTTT.

This clone turned up a few times. CDR3 bases: TGCAGAGTGGTGGCGCGCAATGAGCAGTTCTTC. Translated, it gives CRVVARNEQFF. This rearrangement joins TRBV20-1 to TRBJ2-1; D gene unclear. The CDR3 spans 11 residues. Germline lookup yields CDR1 DFQATT and CDR2 SNEGSKA (reference sequence).

The chain employs TRBV7-2 and TRBJ1-6; D uncertain. Trimming shortened V by 6 bases and J by 8 bases, and 14 bases separated the two germline ends. Germline V gene sequence: CDR1 SGHTA, CDR2 FQGNSA. The CDR3 is 14 amino acids. The CDR3 reads CASSLNQMHSPLHF. CDR3 DNA sequence: TGTGCCAGCAGTCTAAACCAGATGCATTCACCCCTCCACTTT.

The rearrangement links TRBV29-1 to TRBJ2-3; 9 bases match TRBD1. CDR1 is SQVTM and CDR2 is ANQGSEA in the germline V gene. This CDR3 is built from 17 residues. Germline trimming cut 7 bases from V and 0 bases from J; bases unmatched to any gene: 14. CDR3 coding DNA: TGCAGCGGCGACGGAGCCTCCGGGACAGGGAGCACAGATACGCAGTATTTT. Encoded protein: CSGDGASGTGSTDTQYF.

The chain uses TRBV28 and TRBJ1-2, with D maybe TRBD1 (5 bases). This CDR3 contains 14 residues. The V gene's germline CDR1 is MDHEN and CDR2 SYDVKM. Trimming removed 6 bases at V and 3 bases at J, with 14 bases between. CDR3 DNA: TGTGCCAGCAGCCCCCCCGGCAGGGACTATGGCTACACCTTC. Residues: CASSPPGRDYGYTF.

The chain uses TRBV30 and TRBJ2-2; D gene ambiguous. Germline V gene sequence: CDR1 GTSNPN, CDR2 SVGIG (reference sequence). V shed 2 bases and J shed 9 bases, with 10 bases lying between them. The CDR3 totals 12 residues. As DNA, the CDR3 is TGTGCCTGGAGTCCTGCGAGCAGGGAGCTGTTTTTT. It codes for CAWSPASRELFF. The variable domain in full, with the rest retrieved from reference TRBV30 and TRBJ2-2, is SQTIHQWPATLVQPVGSPLSLECTVEGTSNPNLYWYRQAAGRGLQLLFYSVGIGQISSEVPQNLSASRPQDRQFILSSKKLLLSDSGFYLCAWSPASRELFFGEGSRLTVL.